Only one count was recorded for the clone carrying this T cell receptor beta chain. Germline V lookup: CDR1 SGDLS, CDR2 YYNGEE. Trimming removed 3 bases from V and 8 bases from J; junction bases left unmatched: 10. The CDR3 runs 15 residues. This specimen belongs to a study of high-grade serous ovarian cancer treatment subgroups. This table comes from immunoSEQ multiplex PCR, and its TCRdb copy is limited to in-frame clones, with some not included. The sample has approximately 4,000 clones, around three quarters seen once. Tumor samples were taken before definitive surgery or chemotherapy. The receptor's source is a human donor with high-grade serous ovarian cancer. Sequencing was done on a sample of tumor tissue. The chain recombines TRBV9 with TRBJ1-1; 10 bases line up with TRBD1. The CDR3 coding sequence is TGTGCCAGCAGCGCCCGTCCCGGGACAGGGGCCGAAGCTTTCTTT. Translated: CASSARPGTGAEAFF. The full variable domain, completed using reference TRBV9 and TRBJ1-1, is DSGVTQTPKHLITATGQRVTLRCSPRSGDLSVYWYQQSLDQGLQFLIQYYNGEERAKGNILERFSAQQFPDLHSELNLSSLELGDSALYFCASSARPGTGAEAFFGQGTRLTVV.